The present T cell receptor (beta chain) was sequenced within a study of T cell changes during pregnancy in multiple sclerosis. Per germline, CDR1 MNHEY and CDR2 SMNVEV (reference sequence). The CDR3 is 15 residues long. With 5 bases clipped from V and 3 bases from J, the junction kept 9 bases outside the gene matches. Method: immunoSEQ multiplex PCR; TCRdb's copy keeps in-frame clones and lacks some. Among tens of thousands of clones listed, around 96% were seen once. V and J are TRBV27 and TRBJ2-7; 8 nucleotides align to TRBD1. The starting material was CD8+ T cells from peripheral blood mononuclear cells, obtained after pregnancy. The receptor was derived from a female donor with multiple sclerosis, enrolled in a pregnancy study. CDR3 residues: CASSVAGTGIYEQYF. DNA for the CDR3: TGTGCCAGCAGTGTAGCCGGGACAGGTATCTACGAGCAGTACTTC.